Listed below are T cell receptor beta chains from one sample, sequenced in a study of response to subunit inactivated influenza vaccine. TCRdb processed the RT-PCR reads anew with MiXCR; each CDR3 protein has one entry. This table has 750,000 to 850,000 distinct CDR3 sequences, 18% appearing once. Sequences were derived from PBMCs from blood, sampled roughly 5 days after vaccination. All receptors derive from a man aged 45-60 years who received an inactivated influenza vaccine. CDR3s include the opening cysteine and the closing phenylalanine or tryptophan. Fields, in order: CDR3 protein, J gene, V gene.

CASSLQPSNEKLFF,TRBJ1-4,TRBV5-1
CSVARGPYEQYF,TRBJ2-7,TRBV29-1
CASSPRGTNYGYTF,TRBJ1-2,TRBV4-2
CASSLGQGTQETQYF,TRBJ2-5,TRBV28
CASRAASSANEQFF,TRBJ2-1,TRBV6-1
CASSLNWGTGGMKQYF,TRBJ2-7,TRBV7-2
CASREGGAYTGELFF,TRBJ2-2,TRBV28
CSAPRDRAYEQYF,TRBJ2-7,TRBV20-1
CSAPLAGGNIQYF,TRBJ2-4,TRBV20-1
CASSLGIVYNEQFF,TRBJ2-1,TRBV12-3/TRBV12-4
CAISLSGYNEQFF,TRBJ2-1,TRBV10-3
CASMRIGGRGEHEKLFF,TRBJ1-4,TRBV6-1
CATSAGDPGTEAFF,TRBJ1-1,TRBV15
CASSQSPTGGRGTGELFF,TRBJ2-2,TRBV4-3
CASSTSGLAPEQYF,TRBJ2-7,TRBV5-6
CARTTFQGEMEQYF,TRBJ2-7,TRBV12-3/TRBV12-4
CASSAGFGNQPQHF,TRBJ1-5,TRBV18
CASSRNGASGGYNEQFF,TRBJ2-1,TRBV6-1
CSAPRQNTGELFF,TRBJ2-2,TRBV20-1
CASSQPRTGINYEQYF,TRBJ2-7,TRBV3-1
CSVEEGVGDTQYF,TRBJ2-3,TRBV29-1
CASSPSVEETQYF,TRBJ2-5,TRBV7-9
CASRRVGRSSYEQYF,TRBJ2-7,TRBV11-2